A single sample is the source of the 4 T cell receptor beta chains below, sequenced in a study of T cells in Graves' hyperthyroidism and ophthalmopathy. What was amplified from RNA transcripts were TCR beta CDR3 regions. Using the HTBI primer set, a first-round RT-PCR was run on the TCR CDR3. Via MiXCR, TCRdb re-called the multiplex PCR reads, giving one row per CDR3 protein. The sample yields 500,000 to 600,000 distinct CDR3 sequences, 16% seen once. Specimen: blood. These receptors were obtained from a woman between 18 and 29 years old with Graves' hyperthyroidism.

V usage is TRBV24-1 and J usage is TRBJ2-1; 7 positions agree with TRBD2. This CDR3 is 14 amino acids long. Trimming removed 6 bases from V and 4 bases from J; junction bases left unmatched: 5. Germline values: CDR1 KGHDR, CDR2 SFDVKD. CDR3 bases: TGTGCCACCAGTAGGGACTATCCTTACAATGAGCAGTTCTTC. It translates to CATSRDYPYNEQFF.

This clonotype came up a few times. The gene calls are TRBV5-6 and TRBJ2-7, with D perhaps being TRBD1 or TRBD2 (5 bases each). Trimming left V 3 bases short and J 2 bases short, with 12 bases between. Germline assignment: CDR1 SGHDT and CDR2 YYEEEE. The CDR3 runs to 14 residues. The CDR3 is CASSSGTPTYEQYF. In DNA, the CDR3 is TGTGCCAGCAGCTCCGGGACCCCGACCTACGAGCAGTACTTC.

The gene calls are TRBV7-6 and TRBJ2-2, with D perhaps given as TRBD1 or TRBD2 (5 bases each). The CDR3 runs 13 residues. V shed 5 bases and J shed 5 bases, with 9 bases lying between them. From germline, CDR1 is SGHVS and CDR2 FNYEAQ. CDR3: CASSPEGTGELFF. CDR3 DNA sequence: TGTGCCAGCAGCCCTGAGGGGACCGGGGAGCTGTTTTTT.

This clonotype came up a few times. The chain uses TRBV5-1 and TRBJ1-6, with a weak D call TRBD1 (5 bases). The CDR3 is 15 residues long. CDR1 and CDR2 (germline): SGHRS, YFSETQ. Trimming shortened V by 1 base and J by 10 bases, and 15 bases separated the two germline ends. For the CDR3, the DNA is TGCGCCAGCAGCTTGAAAGCAGGGTCCAGCTCACCCCTCCACTTT. Protein product: CASSLKAGSSSPLHF.